This TCR beta chain originates from a study of cytomegalovirus exposure and HLA in healthy donors. The PCR contained 60 Vbeta and 13 Jbeta primers. The method was immunoSEQ multiplex PCR; TCRdb's version includes in-frame clones alone and lacks a portion of them. The table lists more than 150,000 clones, roughly 80% of them singletons. Remarks on this clone: Antigen unknown.

General observations from the study: Reported performance of the classifier showed diagnosis of cytomegalovirus status with high specificity and sensitivity.

Germline CDR1 and CDR2: SGHVS and FNYEAQ. V lost 2 bases, J lost 6 bases, and 7 bases stayed unmatched. CDR3 length: 15 residues. The TCR comes from a man between 35 and 55 years old in good health and CMV-seropositive. The V gene is TRBV7-6, the J gene TRBJ1-5, with 7 bases matching TRBD1. Sequencing was carried out using PBMCs. DNA of the CDR3: TGTGCCAGCAGCTTACAGGGGGACGGGGCTCAGCCCCAGCATTTT. Its protein is CASSLQGDGAQPQHF.